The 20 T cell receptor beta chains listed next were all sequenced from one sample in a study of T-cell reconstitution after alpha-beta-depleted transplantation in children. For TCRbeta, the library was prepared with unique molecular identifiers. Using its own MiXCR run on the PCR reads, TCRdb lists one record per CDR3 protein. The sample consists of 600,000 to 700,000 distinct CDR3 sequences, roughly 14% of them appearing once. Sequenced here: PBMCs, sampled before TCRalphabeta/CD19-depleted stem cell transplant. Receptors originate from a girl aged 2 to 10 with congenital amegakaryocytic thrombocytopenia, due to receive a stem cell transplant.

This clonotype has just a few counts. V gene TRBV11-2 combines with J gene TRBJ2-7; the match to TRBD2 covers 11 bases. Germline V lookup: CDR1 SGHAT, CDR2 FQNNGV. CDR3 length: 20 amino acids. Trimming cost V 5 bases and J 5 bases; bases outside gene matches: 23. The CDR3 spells CASSPGGWVVLAGVRNEQYF. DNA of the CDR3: TGTGCCAGCAGCCCTGGGGGGTGGGTGGTACTAGCGGGAGTGAGGAACGAGCAGTACTTC.

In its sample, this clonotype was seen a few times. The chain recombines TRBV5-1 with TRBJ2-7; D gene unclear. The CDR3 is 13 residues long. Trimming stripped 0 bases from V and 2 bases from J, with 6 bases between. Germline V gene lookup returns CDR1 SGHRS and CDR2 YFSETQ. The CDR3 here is CASSLEFAYEQYF. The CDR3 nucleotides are TGCGCCAGCAGCTTGGAGTTTGCCTACGAGCAGTACTTC.

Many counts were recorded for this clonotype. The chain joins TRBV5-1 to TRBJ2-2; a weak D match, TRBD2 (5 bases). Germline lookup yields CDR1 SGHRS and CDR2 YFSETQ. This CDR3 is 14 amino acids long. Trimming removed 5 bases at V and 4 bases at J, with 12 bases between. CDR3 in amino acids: CASSYGLTTGELFF. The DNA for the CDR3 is TGCGCCAGCAGTTATGGACTGACCACCGGGGAGCTGTTTTTT.

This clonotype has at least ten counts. The CDR3 nucleotides read TGCAGCGTTGATTCCTATGGCTACACCTTC. Encoded protein: CSVDSYGYTF. The gene calls are TRBV29-1 and TRBJ1-2, with no clear D. The length of the CDR3 is 10 residues. Per germline, CDR1 SQVTM and CDR2 ANQGSEA. Trimming shortened V by 3 bases and J by 4 bases, and 3 bases separated the two germline ends.

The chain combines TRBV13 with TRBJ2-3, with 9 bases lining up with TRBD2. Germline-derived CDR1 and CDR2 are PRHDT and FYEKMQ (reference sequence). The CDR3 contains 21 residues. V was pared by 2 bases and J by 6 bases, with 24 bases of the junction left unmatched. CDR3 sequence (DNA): TGTGCCAGCAGCTTATCCCCCGGGACACATATCCTGGGACTAGCTGCCGATACGCAGTATTTT. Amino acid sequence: CASSLSPGTHILGLAADTQYF.

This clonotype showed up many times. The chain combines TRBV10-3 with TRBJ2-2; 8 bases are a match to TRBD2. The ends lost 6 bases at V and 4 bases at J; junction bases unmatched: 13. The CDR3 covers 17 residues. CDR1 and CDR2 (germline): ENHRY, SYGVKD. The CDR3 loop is CAISPVQAGDGTGELFF. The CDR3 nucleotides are TGTGCCATCAGCCCAGTACAAGCGGGAGATGGCACCGGGGAGCTGTTTTTT.

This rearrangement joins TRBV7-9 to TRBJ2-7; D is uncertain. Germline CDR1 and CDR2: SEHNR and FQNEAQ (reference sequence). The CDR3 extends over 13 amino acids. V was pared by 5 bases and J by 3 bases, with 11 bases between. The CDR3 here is CASSTLGFYEQYF. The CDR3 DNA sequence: TGTGCCAGCAGCACACTGGGTTTCTACGAGCAGTACTTC.

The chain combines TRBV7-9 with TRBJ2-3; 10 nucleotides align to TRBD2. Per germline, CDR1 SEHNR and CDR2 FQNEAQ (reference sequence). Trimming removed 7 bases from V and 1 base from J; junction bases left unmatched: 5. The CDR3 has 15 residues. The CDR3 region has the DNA TGTGCCAGCACCATTGGGACTAGCGGCACAGATACGCAGTATTTT. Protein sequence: CASTIGTSGTDTQYF.

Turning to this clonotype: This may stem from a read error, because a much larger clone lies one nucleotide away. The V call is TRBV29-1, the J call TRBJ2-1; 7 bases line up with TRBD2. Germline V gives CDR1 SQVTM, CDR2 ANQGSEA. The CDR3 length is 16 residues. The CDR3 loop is CGVFPRAGRRYNEQFF. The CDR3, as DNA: TGCGGCGTTTTTCCCCGAGCGGGACGGAGGTACAATGAGCAGTTCTTC.

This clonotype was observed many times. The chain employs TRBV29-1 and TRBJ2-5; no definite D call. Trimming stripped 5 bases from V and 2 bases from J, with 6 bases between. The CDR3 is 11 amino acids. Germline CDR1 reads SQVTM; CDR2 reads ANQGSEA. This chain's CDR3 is CSVTPQETQYF. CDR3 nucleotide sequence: TGCAGCGTTACCCCACAAGAGACCCAGTACTTC. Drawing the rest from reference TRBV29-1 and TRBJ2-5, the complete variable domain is SAVISQKPSRDICQRGTSLTIQCQVDSQVTMMFWYRQQPGQSLTLIATANQGSEATYESGFVIDKFPISRPNLTFSTLTVSNMSPEDSSIYLCSVTPQETQYFGPGTRLLVL.

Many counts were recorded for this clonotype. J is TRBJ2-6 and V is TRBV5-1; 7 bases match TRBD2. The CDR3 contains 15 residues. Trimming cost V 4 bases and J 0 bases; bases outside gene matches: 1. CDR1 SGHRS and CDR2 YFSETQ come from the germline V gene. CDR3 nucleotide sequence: TGCGCCAGCAGCGGGGGGGACTCTGGGGCCAACGTCCTGACTTTC. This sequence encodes CASSGGDSGANVLTF.

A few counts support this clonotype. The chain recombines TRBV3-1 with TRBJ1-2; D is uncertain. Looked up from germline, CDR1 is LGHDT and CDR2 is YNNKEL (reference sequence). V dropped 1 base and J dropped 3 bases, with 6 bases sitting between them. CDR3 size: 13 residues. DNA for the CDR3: TGTGCCAGCAGCCAAGCCGGGGACTATGGCTACACCTTC. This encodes CASSQAGDYGYTF.

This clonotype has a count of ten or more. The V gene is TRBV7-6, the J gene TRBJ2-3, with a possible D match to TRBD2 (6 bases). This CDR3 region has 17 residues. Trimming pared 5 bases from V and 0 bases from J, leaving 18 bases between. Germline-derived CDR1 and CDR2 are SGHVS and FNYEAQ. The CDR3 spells CASSRPGDRLSTDTQYF. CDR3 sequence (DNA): TGTGCCAGCAGCCGACCGGGAGACAGACTAAGCACAGATACGCAGTATTTT.

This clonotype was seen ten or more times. CDR3 amino acids: CAISDLGGNQPQHF. DNA of the CDR3: TGTGCCATCAGTGATTTAGGAGGGAATCAGCCCCAGCATTTT. The chain employs TRBV10-3 and TRBJ1-5; D is uncertain. CDR3 size: 14 residues. V was clipped by 3 bases and J by 4 bases, with 10 bases between them. Germline V lookup: CDR1 ENHRY, CDR2 SYGVKD.

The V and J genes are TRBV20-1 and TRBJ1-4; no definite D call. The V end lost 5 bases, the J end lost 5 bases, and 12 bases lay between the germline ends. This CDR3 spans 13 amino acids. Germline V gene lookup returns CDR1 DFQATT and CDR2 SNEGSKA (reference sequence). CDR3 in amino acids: CSARSGSNEKLFF. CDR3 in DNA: TGCAGTGCTCGATCCGGGAGCAATGAAAAACTGTTTTTT.

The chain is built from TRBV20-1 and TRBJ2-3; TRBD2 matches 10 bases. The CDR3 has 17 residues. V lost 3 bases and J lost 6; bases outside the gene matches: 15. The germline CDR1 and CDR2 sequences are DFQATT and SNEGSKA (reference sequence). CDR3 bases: TGCAGTGCTAGGCCTCCTAGCGGGAGAGGGGTTAAGGATACGCAGTATTTT. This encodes CSARPPSGRGVKDTQYF.

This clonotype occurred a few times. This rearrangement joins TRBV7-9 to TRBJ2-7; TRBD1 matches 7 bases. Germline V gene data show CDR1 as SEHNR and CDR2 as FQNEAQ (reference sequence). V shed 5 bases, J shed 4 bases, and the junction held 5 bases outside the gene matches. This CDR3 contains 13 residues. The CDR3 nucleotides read TGTGCCAGCAGCACACAGGGGTGGTACGAGCAGTACTTC. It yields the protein CASSTQGWYEQYF.

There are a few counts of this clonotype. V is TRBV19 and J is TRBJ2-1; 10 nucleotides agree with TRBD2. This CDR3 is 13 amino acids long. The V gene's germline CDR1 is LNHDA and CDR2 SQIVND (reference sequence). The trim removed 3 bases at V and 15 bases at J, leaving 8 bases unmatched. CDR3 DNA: TGTGCCAGTAGTATCTCTAGCGGGGGCCTGGCGTTCTTC. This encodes CASSISSGGLAFF.

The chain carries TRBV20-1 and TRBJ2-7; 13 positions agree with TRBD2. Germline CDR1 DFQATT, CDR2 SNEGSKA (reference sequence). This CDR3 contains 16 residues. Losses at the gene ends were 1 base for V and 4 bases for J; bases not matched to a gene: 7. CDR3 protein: CSARVVGLAGVYEQYF. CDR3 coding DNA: TGCAGTGCTAGAGTGGTCGGACTAGCGGGAGTATACGAGCAGTACTTC.

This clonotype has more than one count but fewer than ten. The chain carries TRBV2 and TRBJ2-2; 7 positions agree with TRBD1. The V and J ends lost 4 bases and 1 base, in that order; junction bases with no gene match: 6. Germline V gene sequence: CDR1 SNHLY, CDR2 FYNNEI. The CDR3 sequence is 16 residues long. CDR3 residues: CASSGLYRGNTGELFF. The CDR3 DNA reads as TGTGCCAGCAGTGGTCTATACAGGGGGAACACCGGGGAGCTGTTTTTT. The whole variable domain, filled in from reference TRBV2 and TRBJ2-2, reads EPEVTQTPSHQVTQMGQEVILRCVPISNHLYFYWYRQILGQKVEFLVSFYNNEISEKSEIFDDQFSVERPDGSNFTLKIRSTKLEDSAMYFCASSGLYRGNTGELFFGEGSRLTVL.